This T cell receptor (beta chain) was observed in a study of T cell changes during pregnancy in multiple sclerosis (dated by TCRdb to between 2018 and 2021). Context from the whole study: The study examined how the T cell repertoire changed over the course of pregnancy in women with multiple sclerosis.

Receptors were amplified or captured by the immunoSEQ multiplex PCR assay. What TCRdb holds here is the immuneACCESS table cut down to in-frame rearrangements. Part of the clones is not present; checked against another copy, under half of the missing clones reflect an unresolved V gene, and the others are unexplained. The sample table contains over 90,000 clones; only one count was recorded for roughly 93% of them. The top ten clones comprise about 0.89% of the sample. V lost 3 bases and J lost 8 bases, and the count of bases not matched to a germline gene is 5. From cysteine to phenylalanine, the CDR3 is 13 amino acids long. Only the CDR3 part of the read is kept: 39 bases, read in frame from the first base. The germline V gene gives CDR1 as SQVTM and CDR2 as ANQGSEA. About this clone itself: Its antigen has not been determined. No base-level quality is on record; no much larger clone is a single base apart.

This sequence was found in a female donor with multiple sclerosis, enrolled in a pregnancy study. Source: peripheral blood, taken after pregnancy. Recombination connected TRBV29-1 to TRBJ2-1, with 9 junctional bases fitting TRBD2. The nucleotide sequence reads TGCAGCGTTGACGACAGCGGGGGGCATGAGCAGTTCTTC. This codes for CSVDDSGGHEQFF.